This is a list of T cell receptor beta chains from one sample in a study of Ad26.COV2.S vaccination and SARS-CoV-2 variants. The table came from immunoSEQ multiplex PCR; TCRdb's copy has only in-frame clones and leaves some out. Of approximately 340,000 clones in the sample, 92% were seen once. The sequenced sample was peripheral blood, obtained after recovery from COVID-19. The receptor source for this set is a human donor who had recovered from COVID-19. CDR3s include the opening cysteine and the closing phenylalanine or tryptophan. Fields, in order: clone size, V gene, J gene, D gene, CDR3 DNA, CDR3 protein. The D gene is left open where the match is weak. For some rows the clone size is stated as once, few or many, or as a class when expanded; others skip it.

clone_size: -
v_call: TRBV15
j_call: TRBJ2-1
d_call: TRBD1
cdr3_nt: TGTGCCACCAGCAGAGATCAGGGGGATGAGCAGTTCTTC
cdr3_aa: CATSRDQGDEQFF

clone_size: -
v_call: TRBV6-6
j_call: TRBJ2-1
d_call: -
cdr3_nt: TGTGCCAGCAGTAATCAGGGAAGTGAGCAGTTCTTC
cdr3_aa: CASSNQGSEQFF

clone_size: -
v_call: TRBV3-1/TRBV3-2
j_call: TRBJ1-1
d_call: -
cdr3_nt: TGTGCCAGCAGCCAAGAAAAAGGGGGGTGGACTGAAGCTTTCTTT
cdr3_aa: CASSQEKGGWTEAFF

clone_size: -
v_call: TRBV15
j_call: TRBJ2-1
d_call: -
cdr3_nt: TGTGCCACCAGCAGAGGGACAGGGAGGGACAATGAGCAGTTCTTC
cdr3_aa: CATSRGTGRDNEQFF

clone_size: -
v_call: TRBV7-9
j_call: TRBJ1-5
d_call: -
cdr3_nt: TGTGCCAGCAGCGAGGCAGGGTCTCAGCCCCAGCATTTT
cdr3_aa: CASSEAGSQPQHF

clone_size: -
v_call: TRBV5-4
j_call: TRBJ2-3
d_call: TRBD1
cdr3_nt: TGTGCCAGCAGCTGGGGACAGGGATCCACAGATACGCAGTATTTT
cdr3_aa: CASSWGQGSTDTQYF

clone_size: -
v_call: TRBV7-2
j_call: TRBJ2-6
d_call: -
cdr3_nt: TGTGCCAGCAGCTTAGAAGGCTCTGGGGCCAACGTCCTGACTTTC
cdr3_aa: CASSLEGSGANVLTF

clone_size: -
v_call: TRBV9
j_call: TRBJ2-1
d_call: -
cdr3_nt: TGTGCCAGCAGCCCAGGAGGGGCCGTCAATGAGCAGTTCTTC
cdr3_aa: CASSPGGAVNEQFF

clone_size: -
v_call: TRBV14
j_call: TRBJ1-2
d_call: TRBD1
cdr3_nt: TGTGCCAGCAGTCAATCCCGGACAGGGGGCGGCTACACCTTC
cdr3_aa: CASSQSRTGGGYTF

clone_size: -
v_call: TRBV6-1
j_call: TRBJ1-3
d_call: -
cdr3_nt: TGTGCCAGCAGTGAAGGGCGTTCTGGAAACACCATATATTTT
cdr3_aa: CASSEGRSGNTIYF

clone_size: -
v_call: TRBV27
j_call: TRBJ1-1
d_call: -
cdr3_nt: TGTGCCAGCAGTTCCCTTCGGAACACTGAAGCTTTCTTT
cdr3_aa: CASSSLRNTEAFF

clone_size: -
v_call: TRBV13
j_call: TRBJ2-1
d_call: TRBD2
cdr3_nt: TGTGCCAGCAGCTACCCGACTAGCGGGGGGGCCTATGAGCAGTTCTTC
cdr3_aa: CASSYPTSGGAYEQFF

clone_size: -
v_call: TRBV14
j_call: TRBJ2-2
d_call: -
cdr3_nt: TGTGCCAGCAGCCAAGTTTTTACCGGGGAGCTGTTTTTT
cdr3_aa: CASSQVFTGELFF

clone_size: -
v_call: TRBV2
j_call: TRBJ1-2
d_call: -
cdr3_nt: TGTGCCAGCAGAGAGCCCGCTCAGTTCTATGGCTACACCTTC
cdr3_aa: CASREPAQFYGYTF

clone_size: -
v_call: TRBV6-5
j_call: TRBJ2-1
d_call: TRBD2
cdr3_nt: TGTGCCAGCAGTTTCGGGACTAGCGACTACAATGAGCAGTTCTTC
cdr3_aa: CASSFGTSDYNEQFF

clone_size: -
v_call: TRBV14
j_call: TRBJ1-2
d_call: -
cdr3_nt: TGTGCCAGCAGCCAAAACAGGAACTATGGCTACACCTTC
cdr3_aa: CASSQNRNYGYTF

clone_size: once
v_call: TRBV5-4
j_call: TRBJ2-5
d_call: -
cdr3_nt: TGTGCCAGCAGCCAACAGATCAAAGAGACCCAGTACTTC
cdr3_aa: CASSQQIKETQYF

clone_size: -
v_call: TRBV3-1/TRBV3-2
j_call: TRBJ1-2
d_call: -
cdr3_nt: TGTGCCAGCAGCCAAGTACAAGGGAGTGGCTACACCTTC
cdr3_aa: CASSQVQGSGYTF

clone_size: once
v_call: TRBV18
j_call: TRBJ1-2
d_call: TRBD1
cdr3_nt: TGTGCCAGCTCACCAAGAGGGACAGGGGAATCAGGCTACACCTTC
cdr3_aa: CASSPRGTGESGYTF

clone_size: -
v_call: TRBV19
j_call: TRBJ1-1
d_call: -
cdr3_nt: TGTGCCAGTAGTGCCGGACGGCCGAACACTGAAGCTTTCTTT
cdr3_aa: CASSAGRPNTEAFF

clone_size: -
v_call: TRBV4-1
j_call: TRBJ2-1
d_call: -
cdr3_nt: TGCGCCAGCAGTCCAGCGACGAGCTCCTACAATGAGCAGTTCTTC
cdr3_aa: CASSPATSSYNEQFF

clone_size: -
v_call: TRBV12-3/TRBV12-4
j_call: TRBJ1-2
d_call: -
cdr3_nt: TGTGCCAGCAGTTTGGGCGATGGCTACACCTTC
cdr3_aa: CASSLGDGYTF

clone_size: -
v_call: TRBV10-3
j_call: TRBJ1-2
d_call: TRBD1
cdr3_nt: TGTGCCATCAGTGACCCCAGTCGGGAGACAGGGGCTGATGGCTACACCTTC
cdr3_aa: CAISDPSRETGADGYTF

clone_size: -
v_call: TRBV6-6
j_call: TRBJ2-7
d_call: -
cdr3_nt: TGTGCCAGCAGTTCAACTTTTACCGGGGCCTCCTACGAGCAGTACTTC
cdr3_aa: CASSSTFTGASYEQYF

clone_size: -
v_call: TRBV5-4
j_call: TRBJ2-7
d_call: TRBD1
cdr3_nt: TGTGCCAGCAGCCTGGGACAGGGGGGATACGAGCAGTACTTC
cdr3_aa: CASSLGQGGYEQYF

clone_size: -
v_call: TRBV7-2
j_call: TRBJ1-2
d_call: TRBD1
cdr3_nt: TGTGCCAGCAGCTTACCACAAGGGACAGGGAACTATGGCTACACCTTC
cdr3_aa: CASSLPQGTGNYGYTF

clone_size: -
v_call: TRBV9
j_call: TRBJ1-1
d_call: TRBD1
cdr3_nt: TGTGCCAGCAGCGTAGTGGACAGGGGGCCCACTGAAGCTTTCTTT
cdr3_aa: CASSVVDRGPTEAFF

clone_size: -
v_call: TRBV30
j_call: TRBJ1-2
d_call: -
cdr3_nt: TGTGCCTGGCGAAGTGGGAGTAGTTGGGGTTACTATGGCTACACCTTC
cdr3_aa: CAWRSGSSWGYYGYTF

clone_size: once
v_call: TRBV18
j_call: TRBJ2-3
d_call: -
cdr3_nt: TGTGCCAGCTCACCACCGTGGGAAACGAGGGATACGCAGTATTTT
cdr3_aa: CASSPPWETRDTQYF

clone_size: -
v_call: TRBV19
j_call: TRBJ1-4
d_call: TRBD1
cdr3_nt: TGTGCCAGTAGTCCCCGGACAGGAAAAAATGAAAAACTGTTTTTT
cdr3_aa: CASSPRTGKNEKLFF

clone_size: -
v_call: TRBV9
j_call: TRBJ2-2
d_call: TRBD1
cdr3_nt: TGTGCCAGCAGCGGAGGACAGGCCACCGGGGAGCTGTTTTTT
cdr3_aa: CASSGGQATGELFF

clone_size: -
v_call: TRBV7-2
j_call: TRBJ2-7
d_call: TRBD1
cdr3_nt: TGTGCCAGCAGCCGGACAGGGGGGAGCTCCTACGAGCAGTACTTC
cdr3_aa: CASSRTGGSSYEQYF

clone_size: -
v_call: TRBV14
j_call: TRBJ2-1
d_call: TRBD2
cdr3_nt: TGTGCCAGCAGTGAGCGGGGCCAACCCTTGAATGAGCAGTTCTTC
cdr3_aa: CASSERGQPLNEQFF

clone_size: -
v_call: TRBV24-1
j_call: TRBJ1-5
d_call: -
cdr3_nt: TGTGCCACCAGTGATGCGGCAACGAATCAGCCCCAGCATTTT
cdr3_aa: CATSDAATNQPQHF

clone_size: once
v_call: TRBV28
j_call: TRBJ1-5
d_call: TRBD1
cdr3_nt: TGTGCCAGCAGTTTATTTCAGGCAGGGGGACAGCCCCAGCATTTT
cdr3_aa: CASSLFQAGGQPQHF

clone_size: -
v_call: TRBV4-1
j_call: TRBJ2-1
d_call: -
cdr3_nt: TGCGCCAGCAGCCGTAGAGGGGGTCTTGACAATGAGCAGTTCTTC
cdr3_aa: CASSRRGGLDNEQFF

clone_size: once
v_call: TRBV5-6
j_call: TRBJ1-6
d_call: -
cdr3_nt: TGTGCCAGCAGCTTGGTCATTCGGTCATCAGGGGATAATTCACCCCTCCACTTT
cdr3_aa: CASSLVIRSSGDNSPLHF

clone_size: -
v_call: TRBV18
j_call: TRBJ1-6
d_call: TRBD1
cdr3_nt: TGTGCCAGCTCACCGGGACAGGGGAGTTCACCCCTCCACTTT
cdr3_aa: CASSPGQGSSPLHF

clone_size: -
v_call: TRBV5-1
j_call: TRBJ2-3
d_call: -
cdr3_nt: TGCGCCAGCAGCTTAACGCAGAGCACAGATACGCAGTATTTT
cdr3_aa: CASSLTQSTDTQYF

clone_size: -
v_call: TRBV5-5
j_call: TRBJ2-1
d_call: -
cdr3_nt: TGTGCCAGCAGCTTGGGAGGGGGGATTGAGCAGTTCTTC
cdr3_aa: CASSLGGGIEQFF

clone_size: -
v_call: TRBV7-8
j_call: TRBJ1-6
d_call: TRBD1
cdr3_nt: TGTGCCAGCAGCGCCAAGACAGGGGGCCTTAATTCACCCCTCCACTTT
cdr3_aa: CASSAKTGGLNSPLHF

clone_size: once
v_call: TRBV5-1
j_call: TRBJ1-3
d_call: TRBD1
cdr3_nt: TGCGCCAGCAGCTTGGAGGCCCAAGGGGACAGGGGGCTTGGAAACACCATATATTTT
cdr3_aa: CASSLEAQGDRGLGNTIYF

clone_size: -
v_call: TRBV5-4
j_call: TRBJ1-3
d_call: TRBD1
cdr3_nt: TGTGCCAGCAGCGGGACAGAGAGCTCTGGAAACACCATATATTTT
cdr3_aa: CASSGTESSGNTIYF

clone_size: -
v_call: TRBV7-9
j_call: TRBJ2-5
d_call: -
cdr3_nt: TGTGCCAGCAACCTACCTCAAGAGACCCAGTACTTC
cdr3_aa: CASNLPQETQYF

clone_size: -
v_call: TRBV7-6
j_call: TRBJ1-1
d_call: -
cdr3_nt: TGTGCCAGCAGCTCGAGACTGAACACTGAAGCTTTCTTT
cdr3_aa: CASSSRLNTEAFF

clone_size: -
v_call: TRBV6-5
j_call: TRBJ2-4
d_call: TRBD2
cdr3_nt: TGTGCCAGCAACAGCGGGGGAGCCAAAAACATTCAGTACTTC
cdr3_aa: CASNSGGAKNIQYF

clone_size: -
v_call: TRBV12-3/TRBV12-4
j_call: TRBJ2-3
d_call: -
cdr3_nt: TGTGCCAGCAGTTGGGGGACAGATACGCAGTATTTT
cdr3_aa: CASSWGTDTQYF

clone_size: -
v_call: TRBV3-1/TRBV3-2
j_call: TRBJ2-2
d_call: TRBD1
cdr3_nt: TGTGCCAGCAGCCACCTACGACAGGGGGCTTTGGGCGGGGAGCTGTTTTTT
cdr3_aa: CASSHLRQGALGGELFF

clone_size: -
v_call: TRBV7-9
j_call: TRBJ2-7
d_call: -
cdr3_nt: TGTGCCAGCAGCTTAGAAAGTACCTACGAGCAGTACTTC
cdr3_aa: CASSLESTYEQYF

clone_size: -
v_call: TRBV6-6
j_call: TRBJ1-5
d_call: -
cdr3_nt: TGTGCCAGCAGTCCACGGGGGGGCCCTAATCAGCCCCAGCATTTT
cdr3_aa: CASSPRGGPNQPQHF